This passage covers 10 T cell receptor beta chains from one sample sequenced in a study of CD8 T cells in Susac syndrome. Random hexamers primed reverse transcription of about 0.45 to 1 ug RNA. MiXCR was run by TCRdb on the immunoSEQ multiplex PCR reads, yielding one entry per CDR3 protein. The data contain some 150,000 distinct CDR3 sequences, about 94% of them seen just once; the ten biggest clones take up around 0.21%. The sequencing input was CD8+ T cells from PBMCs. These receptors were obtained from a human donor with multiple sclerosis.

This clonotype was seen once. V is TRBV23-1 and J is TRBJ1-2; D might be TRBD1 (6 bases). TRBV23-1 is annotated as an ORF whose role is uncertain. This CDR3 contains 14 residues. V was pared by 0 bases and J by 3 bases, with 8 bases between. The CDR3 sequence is CASSQSKGDYGYTF. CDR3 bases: TGCGCCAGCAGTCAATCTAAGGGGGACTATGGCTACACCTTC.

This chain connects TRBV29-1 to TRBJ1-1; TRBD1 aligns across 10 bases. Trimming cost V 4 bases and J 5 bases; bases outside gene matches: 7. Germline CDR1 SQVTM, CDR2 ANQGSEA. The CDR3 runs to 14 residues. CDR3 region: CSVADRGRGTEAFF. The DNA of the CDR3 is TGCAGCGTTGCCGACAGGGGGCGCGGGACTGAAGCTTTCTTT. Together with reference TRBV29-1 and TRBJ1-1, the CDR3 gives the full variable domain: SAVISQKPSRDICQRGTSLTIQCQVDSQVTMMFWYRQQPGQSLTLIATANQGSEATYESGFVIDKFPISRPNLTFSTLTVSNMSPEDSSIYLCSVADRGRGTEAFFGQGTRLTVV.

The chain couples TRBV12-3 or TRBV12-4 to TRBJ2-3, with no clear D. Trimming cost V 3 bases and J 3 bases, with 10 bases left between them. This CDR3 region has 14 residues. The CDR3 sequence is CASSFLIITDTQYF. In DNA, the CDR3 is TGTGCCAGCAGTTTCTTGATTATAACAGATACGCAGTATTTT.

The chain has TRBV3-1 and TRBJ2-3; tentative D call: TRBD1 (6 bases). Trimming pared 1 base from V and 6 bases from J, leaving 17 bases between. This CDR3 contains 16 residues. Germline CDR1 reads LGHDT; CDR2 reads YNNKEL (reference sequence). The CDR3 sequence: CASSQARGHFEDTQYF. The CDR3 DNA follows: TGTGCCAGCAGCCAAGCCAGGGGACATTTCGAGGATACGCAGTATTTT.

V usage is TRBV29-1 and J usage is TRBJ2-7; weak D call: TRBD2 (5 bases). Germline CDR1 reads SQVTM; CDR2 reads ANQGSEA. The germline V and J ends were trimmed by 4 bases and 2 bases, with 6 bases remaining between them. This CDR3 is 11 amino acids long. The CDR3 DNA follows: TGCAGCGTTGCCGGGGCCTACGAGCAGTACTTC. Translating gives CSVAGAYEQYF.

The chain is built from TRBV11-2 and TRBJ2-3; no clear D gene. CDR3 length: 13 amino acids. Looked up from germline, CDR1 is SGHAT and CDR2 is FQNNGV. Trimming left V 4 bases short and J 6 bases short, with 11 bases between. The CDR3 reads CASSSGRWDTQYF. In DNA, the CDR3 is TGTGCCAGCAGCTCGGGTCGTTGGGATACGCAGTATTTT.

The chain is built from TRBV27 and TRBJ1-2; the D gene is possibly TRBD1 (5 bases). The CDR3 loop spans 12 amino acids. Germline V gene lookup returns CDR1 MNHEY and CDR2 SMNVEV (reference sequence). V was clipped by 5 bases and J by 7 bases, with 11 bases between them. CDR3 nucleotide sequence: TGTGCCAGCAGTGAGGGGCTATCTGGCTACACCTTC. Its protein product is CASSEGLSGYTF.

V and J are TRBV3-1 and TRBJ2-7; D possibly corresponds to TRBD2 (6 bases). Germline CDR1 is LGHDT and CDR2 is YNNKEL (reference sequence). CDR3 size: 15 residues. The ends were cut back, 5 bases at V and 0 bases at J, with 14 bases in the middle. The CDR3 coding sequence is TGTGCCAGCAGCTCCCCGGGGGAAGGCTCCTACGAGCAGTACTTC. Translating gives CASSSPGEGSYEQYF.

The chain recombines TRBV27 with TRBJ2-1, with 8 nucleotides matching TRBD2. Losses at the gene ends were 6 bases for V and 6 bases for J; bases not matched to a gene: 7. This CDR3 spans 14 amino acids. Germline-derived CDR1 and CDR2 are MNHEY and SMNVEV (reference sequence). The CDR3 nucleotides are TGTGCCAGCAGCTCCGGGACTAGATCCAATGAGCAGTTCTTC. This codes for CASSSGTRSNEQFF.

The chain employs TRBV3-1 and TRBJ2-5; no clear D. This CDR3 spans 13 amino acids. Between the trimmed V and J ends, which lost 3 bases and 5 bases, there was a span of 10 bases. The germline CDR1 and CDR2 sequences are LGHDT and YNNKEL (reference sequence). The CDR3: CASSQFQVETQYF. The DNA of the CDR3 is TGTGCCAGCAGCCAGTTTCAGGTGGAGACCCAGTACTTC.